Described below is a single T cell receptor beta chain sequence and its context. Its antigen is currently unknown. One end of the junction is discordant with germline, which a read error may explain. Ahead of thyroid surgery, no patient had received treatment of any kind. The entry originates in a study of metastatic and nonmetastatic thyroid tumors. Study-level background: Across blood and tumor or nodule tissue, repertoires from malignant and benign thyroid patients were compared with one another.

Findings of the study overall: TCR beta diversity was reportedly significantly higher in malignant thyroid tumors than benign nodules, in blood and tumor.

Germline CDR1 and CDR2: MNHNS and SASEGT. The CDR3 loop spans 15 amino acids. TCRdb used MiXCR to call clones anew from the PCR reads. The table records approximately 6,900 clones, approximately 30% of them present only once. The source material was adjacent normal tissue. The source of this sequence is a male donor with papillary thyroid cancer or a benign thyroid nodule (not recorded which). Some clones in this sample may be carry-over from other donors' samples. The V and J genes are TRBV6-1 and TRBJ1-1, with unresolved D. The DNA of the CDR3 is TGTGCCAGCAGTCGGACGGGTGTGTTCCCAGGTGAAGTTTTCTTT. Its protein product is CASSRTGVFPGEVFF.